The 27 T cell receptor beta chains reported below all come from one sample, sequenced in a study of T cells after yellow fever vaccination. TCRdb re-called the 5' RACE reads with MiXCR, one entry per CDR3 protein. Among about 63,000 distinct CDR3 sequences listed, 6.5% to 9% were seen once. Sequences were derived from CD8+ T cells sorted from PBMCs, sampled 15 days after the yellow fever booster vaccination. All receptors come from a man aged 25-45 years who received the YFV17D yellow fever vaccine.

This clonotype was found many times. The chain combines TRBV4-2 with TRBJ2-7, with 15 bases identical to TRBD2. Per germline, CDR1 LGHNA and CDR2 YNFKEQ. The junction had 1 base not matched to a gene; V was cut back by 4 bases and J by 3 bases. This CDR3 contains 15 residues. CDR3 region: CASSRGLAGGYEQYF. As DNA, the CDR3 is TGTGCCAGCAGCCGGGGACTAGCGGGAGGCTACGAGCAGTACTTC.

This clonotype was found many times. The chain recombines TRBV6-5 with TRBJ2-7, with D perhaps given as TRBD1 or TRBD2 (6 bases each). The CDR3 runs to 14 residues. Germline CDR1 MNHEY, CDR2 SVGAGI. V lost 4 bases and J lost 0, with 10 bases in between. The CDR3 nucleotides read TGTGCCAGCAGTTCGGGGGACACCTCCTACGAGCAGTACTTC. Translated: CASSSGDTSYEQYF.

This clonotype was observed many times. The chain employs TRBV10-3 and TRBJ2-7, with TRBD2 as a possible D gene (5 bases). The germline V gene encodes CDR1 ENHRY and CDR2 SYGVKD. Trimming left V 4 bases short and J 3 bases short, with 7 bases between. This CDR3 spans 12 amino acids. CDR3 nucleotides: TGTGCCATCAGTGCCGGGAACTACGAGCAGTACTTC. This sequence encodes CAISAGNYEQYF.

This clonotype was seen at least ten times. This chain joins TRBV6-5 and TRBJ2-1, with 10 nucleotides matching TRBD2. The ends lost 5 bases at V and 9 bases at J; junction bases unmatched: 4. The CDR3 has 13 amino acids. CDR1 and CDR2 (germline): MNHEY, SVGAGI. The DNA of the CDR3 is TGTGCCAGCAGTCGGACTAGCGGAGCTGAGCAGTTCTTC. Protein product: CASSRTSGAEQFF.

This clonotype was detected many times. CDR3 nucleotide sequence: TGCAGTGCTAGAGGACTAGCGGGGTCCTACGAGCAGTACTTC. Its protein is CSARGLAGSYEQYF. The rearrangement joins TRBV20-1 to TRBJ2-7; the match to TRBD2 covers 11 bases. CDR3 size: 14 residues. Germline CDR1 and CDR2: DFQATT and SNEGSKA (reference sequence). V trimming: 1 base; J trimming: 1 base; junction bases outside the gene matches: 0.

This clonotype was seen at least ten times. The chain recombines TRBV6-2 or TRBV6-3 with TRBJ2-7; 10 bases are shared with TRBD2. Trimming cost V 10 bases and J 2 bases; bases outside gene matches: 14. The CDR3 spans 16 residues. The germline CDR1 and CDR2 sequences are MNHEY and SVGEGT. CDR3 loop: CATLEASGRSAYEQYF. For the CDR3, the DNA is TGTGCCACCCTCGAGGCTAGCGGGAGAAGCGCCTACGAGCAGTACTTC.

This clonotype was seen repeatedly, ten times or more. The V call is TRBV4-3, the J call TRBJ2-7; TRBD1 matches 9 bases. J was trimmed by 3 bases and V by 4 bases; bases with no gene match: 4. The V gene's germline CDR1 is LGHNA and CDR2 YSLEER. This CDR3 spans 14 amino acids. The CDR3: CASSPGTGNYEQYF. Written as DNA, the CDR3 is TGCGCCAGCAGCCCAGGGACAGGGAACTACGAGCAGTACTTC.

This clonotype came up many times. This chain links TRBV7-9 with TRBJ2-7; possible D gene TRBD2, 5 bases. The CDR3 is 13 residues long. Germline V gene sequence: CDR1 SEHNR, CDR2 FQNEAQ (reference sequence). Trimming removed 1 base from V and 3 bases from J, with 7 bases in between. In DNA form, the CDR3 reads TGTGCCAGCAGCTTAGGGGAGAACTACGAGCAGTACTTC. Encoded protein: CASSLGENYEQYF.

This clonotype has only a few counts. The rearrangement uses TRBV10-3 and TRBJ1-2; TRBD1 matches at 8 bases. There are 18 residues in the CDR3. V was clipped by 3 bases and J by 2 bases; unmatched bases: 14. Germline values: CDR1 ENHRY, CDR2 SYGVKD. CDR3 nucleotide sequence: TGTGCCATCAGTGAACCCGTGCAGGGGGCTACAATAAACTATGGCTACACCTTC. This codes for CAISEPVQGATINYGYTF.

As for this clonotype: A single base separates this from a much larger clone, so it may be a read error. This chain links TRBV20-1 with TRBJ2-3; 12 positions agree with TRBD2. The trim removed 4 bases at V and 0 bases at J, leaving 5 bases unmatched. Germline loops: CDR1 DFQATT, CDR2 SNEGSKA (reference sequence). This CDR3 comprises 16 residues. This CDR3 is CSAKETSGRSTDTQYF. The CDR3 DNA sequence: TGCAGTGCTAAGGAGACTAGCGGGAGAAGCACAGATACGCAGTATTTT.

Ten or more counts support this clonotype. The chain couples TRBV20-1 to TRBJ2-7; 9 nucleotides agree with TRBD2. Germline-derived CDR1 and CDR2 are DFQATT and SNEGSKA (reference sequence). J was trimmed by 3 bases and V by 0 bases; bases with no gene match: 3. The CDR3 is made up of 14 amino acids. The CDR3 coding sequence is TGCAGTGCTAGAGACTCTAGCGGGAACTACGAGCAGTACTTC. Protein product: CSARDSSGNYEQYF.

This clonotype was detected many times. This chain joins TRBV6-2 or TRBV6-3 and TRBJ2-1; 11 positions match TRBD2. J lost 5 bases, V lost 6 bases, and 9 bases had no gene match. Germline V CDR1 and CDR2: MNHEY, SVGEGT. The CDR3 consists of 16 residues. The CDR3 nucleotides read TGTGCCAGCAGACTTCGACTAGCGGGAAAAAACAATGAGCAGTTCTTC. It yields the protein CASRLRLAGKNNEQFF.

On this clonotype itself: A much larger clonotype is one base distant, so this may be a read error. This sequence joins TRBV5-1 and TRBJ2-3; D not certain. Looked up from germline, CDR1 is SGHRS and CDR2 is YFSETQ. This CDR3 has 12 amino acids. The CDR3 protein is CASNLAADTQYF. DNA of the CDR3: TGCGCCAGCAACTTGGCCGCAGATACGCAGTATTTT.

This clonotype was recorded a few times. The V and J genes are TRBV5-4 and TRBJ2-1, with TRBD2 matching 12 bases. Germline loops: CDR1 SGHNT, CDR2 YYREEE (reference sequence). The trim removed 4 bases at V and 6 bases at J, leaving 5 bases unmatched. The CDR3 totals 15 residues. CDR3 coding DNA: TGTGCCAGCAGCACTAGCGGGAGGAGGGGCAATGAGCAGTTCTTC. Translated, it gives CASSTSGRRGNEQFF.

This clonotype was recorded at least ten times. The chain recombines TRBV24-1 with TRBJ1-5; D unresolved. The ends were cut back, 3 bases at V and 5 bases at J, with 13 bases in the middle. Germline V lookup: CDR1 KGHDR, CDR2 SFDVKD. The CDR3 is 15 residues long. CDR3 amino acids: CATSDGWGEYQPQHF. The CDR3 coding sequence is TGTGCCACCAGTGATGGATGGGGAGAATATCAGCCCCAGCATTTT.

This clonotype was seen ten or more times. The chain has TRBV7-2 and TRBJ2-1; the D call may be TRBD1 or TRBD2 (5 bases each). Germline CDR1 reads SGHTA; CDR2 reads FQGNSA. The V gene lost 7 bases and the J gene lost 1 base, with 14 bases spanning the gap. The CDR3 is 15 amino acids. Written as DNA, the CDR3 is TGTGCCAGCAACCCTAGGGGACCGTCCTACAATGAGCAGTTCTTC. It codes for CASNPRGPSYNEQFF.

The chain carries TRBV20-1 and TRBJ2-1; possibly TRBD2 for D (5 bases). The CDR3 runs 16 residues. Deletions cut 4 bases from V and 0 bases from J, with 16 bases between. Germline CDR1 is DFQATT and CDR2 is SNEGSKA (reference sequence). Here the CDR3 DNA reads TGCAGTGCTATCTTGGTCGGGGAGTCCTCCTACAATGAGCAGTTCTTC. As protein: CSAILVGESSYNEQFF.

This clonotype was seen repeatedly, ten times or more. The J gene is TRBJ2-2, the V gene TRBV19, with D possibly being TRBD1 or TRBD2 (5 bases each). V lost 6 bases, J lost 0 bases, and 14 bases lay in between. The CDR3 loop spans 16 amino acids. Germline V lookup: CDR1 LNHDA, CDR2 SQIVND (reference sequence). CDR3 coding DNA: TGTGCCAGTAGCCCCACACGGGACGCGAACACCGGGGAGCTGTTTTTT. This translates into CASSPTRDANTGELFF.

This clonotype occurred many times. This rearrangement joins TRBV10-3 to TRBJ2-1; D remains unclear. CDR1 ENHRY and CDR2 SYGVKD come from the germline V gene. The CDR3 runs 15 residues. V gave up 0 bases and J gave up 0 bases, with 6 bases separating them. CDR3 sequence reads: CAISESADSYNEQFF. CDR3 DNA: TGTGCCATCAGTGAGTCGGCAGACTCCTACAATGAGCAGTTCTTC.

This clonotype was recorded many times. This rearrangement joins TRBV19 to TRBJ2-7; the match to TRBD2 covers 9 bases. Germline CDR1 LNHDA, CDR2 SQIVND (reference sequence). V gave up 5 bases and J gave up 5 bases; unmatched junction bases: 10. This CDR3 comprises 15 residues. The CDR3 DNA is TGTGCCAGTAGTGGGGAGGCTAGCGGGACAGACGAGCAGTACTTC. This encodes CASSGEASGTDEQYF.

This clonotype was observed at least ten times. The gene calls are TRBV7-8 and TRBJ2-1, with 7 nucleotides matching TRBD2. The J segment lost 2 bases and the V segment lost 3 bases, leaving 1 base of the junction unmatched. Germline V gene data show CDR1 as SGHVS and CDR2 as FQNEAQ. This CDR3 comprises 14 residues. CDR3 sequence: CASSFGTTYNEQFF. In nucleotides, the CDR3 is TGTGCCAGCAGCTTTGGGACTACCTACAATGAGCAGTTCTTC.

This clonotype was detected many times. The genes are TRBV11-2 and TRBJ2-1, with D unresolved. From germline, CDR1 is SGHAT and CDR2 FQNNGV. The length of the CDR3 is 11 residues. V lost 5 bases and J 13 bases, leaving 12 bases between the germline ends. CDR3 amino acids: CASSGIGYQFF. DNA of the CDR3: TGTGCCAGCAGCGGAATCGGGTATCAGTTCTTC.

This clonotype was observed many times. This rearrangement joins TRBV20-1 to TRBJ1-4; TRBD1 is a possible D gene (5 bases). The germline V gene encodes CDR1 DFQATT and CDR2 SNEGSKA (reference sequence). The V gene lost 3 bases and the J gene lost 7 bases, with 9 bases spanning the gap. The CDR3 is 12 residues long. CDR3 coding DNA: TGCAGTGCTAGGTGGGACGGTGAAAAACTGTTTTTT. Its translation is CSARWDGEKLFF.

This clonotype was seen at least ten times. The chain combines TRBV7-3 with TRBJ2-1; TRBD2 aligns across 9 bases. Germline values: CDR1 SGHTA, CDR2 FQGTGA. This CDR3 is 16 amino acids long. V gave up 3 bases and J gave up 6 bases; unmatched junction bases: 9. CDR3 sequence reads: CASSLGPSGALNEQFF. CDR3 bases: TGTGCCAGCAGCTTGGGACCTAGCGGGGCCCTCAATGAGCAGTTCTTC. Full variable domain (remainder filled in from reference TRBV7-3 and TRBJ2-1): GAGVSQTPSNKVTEKGKYVELRCDPISGHTALYWYRQSLGQGPEFLIYFQGTGAADDSGLPNDRFFAVRPEGSVSTLKIQRTERGDSAVYLCASSLGPSGALNEQFFGPGTRLTVL.

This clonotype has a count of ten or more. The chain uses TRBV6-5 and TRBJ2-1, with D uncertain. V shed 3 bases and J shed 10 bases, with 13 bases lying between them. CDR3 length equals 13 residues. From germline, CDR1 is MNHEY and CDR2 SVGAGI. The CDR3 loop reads CASSYGGNGEQFF. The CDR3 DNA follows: TGTGCCAGCAGTTATGGTGGGAATGGGGAGCAGTTCTTC.

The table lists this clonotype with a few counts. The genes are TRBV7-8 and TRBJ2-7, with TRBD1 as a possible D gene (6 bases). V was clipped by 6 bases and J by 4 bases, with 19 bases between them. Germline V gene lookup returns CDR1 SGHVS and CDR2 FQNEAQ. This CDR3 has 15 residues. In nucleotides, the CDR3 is TGTGCCAGCAGACCCCGCCGGGGACAAGGTTACGAGCAGTACTTC. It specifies CASRPRRGQGYEQYF.

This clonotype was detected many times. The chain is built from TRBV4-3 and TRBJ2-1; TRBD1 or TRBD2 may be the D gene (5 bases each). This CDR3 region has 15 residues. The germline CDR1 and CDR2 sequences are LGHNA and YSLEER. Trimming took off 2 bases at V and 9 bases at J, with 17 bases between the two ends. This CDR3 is CASSQSVYLGTEQFF. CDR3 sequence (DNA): TGCGCCAGCAGCCAATCGGTATATCTAGGGACTGAGCAGTTCTTC.